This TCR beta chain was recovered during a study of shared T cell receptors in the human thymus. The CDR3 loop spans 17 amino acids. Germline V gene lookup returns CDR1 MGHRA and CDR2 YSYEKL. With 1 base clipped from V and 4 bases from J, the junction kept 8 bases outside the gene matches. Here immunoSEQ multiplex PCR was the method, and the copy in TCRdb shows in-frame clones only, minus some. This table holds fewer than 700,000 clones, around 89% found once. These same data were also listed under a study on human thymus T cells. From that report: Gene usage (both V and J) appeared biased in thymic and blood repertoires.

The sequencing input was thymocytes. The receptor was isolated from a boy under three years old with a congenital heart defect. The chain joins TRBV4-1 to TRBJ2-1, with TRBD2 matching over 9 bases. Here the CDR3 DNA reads TGCGCCAGCAGCCAAGTTTCTGCGGGAGGGCTATACAATGAGCAGTTCTTC. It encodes CASSQVSAGGLYNEQFF.